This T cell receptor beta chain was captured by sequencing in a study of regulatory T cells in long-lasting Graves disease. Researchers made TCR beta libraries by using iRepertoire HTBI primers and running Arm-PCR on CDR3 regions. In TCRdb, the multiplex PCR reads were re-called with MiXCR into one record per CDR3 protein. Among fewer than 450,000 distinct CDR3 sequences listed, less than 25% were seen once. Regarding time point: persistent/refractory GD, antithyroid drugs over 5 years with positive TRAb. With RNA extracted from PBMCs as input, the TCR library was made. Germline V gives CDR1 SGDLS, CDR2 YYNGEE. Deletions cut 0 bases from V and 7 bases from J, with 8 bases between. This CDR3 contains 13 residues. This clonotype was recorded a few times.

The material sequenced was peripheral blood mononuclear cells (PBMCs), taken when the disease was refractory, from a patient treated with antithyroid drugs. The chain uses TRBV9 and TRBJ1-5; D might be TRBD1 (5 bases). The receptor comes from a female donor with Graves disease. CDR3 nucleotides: TGTGCCAGCAGCGTAGAGGGGTACCAGCCCCAGCATTTT. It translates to CASSVEGYQPQHF.